A selection of T cell receptor beta chains follows, all from one sample in a study of T cell clones after liver transplantation. Profiled with immunoSEQ multiplex PCR; TCRdb holds only in-frame clones, not every one. The sample includes 16,000 or so clones, 80% to 90% of them seen just once. Specimen: CD8+ T cells from blood, collected approximately 3.5 years after liver transplant. Receptors were obtained from a human patient who received a liver transplant. Some of the T cells may derive from the graft donor. Each CDR3 is given without its conserved first and last residue. A D gene is named only where the DNA matches it firmly. The size entry is marked missing in some rows and otherwise reads once, few, many or a size class.

j_gene	v_gene	d_gene	abundance	CDR3aa
TRBJ2-5	TRBV27	-	-	ASSYQGEAPETQY
TRBJ1-2	TRBV29-1	TRBD1	-	SVSPGTGPGYT
TRBJ2-2	TRBV29-1	-	-	SVETGEMGTGELF
TRBJ1-1	TRBV29-1	-	-	SVPRTTEAF
TRBJ2-1	TRBV11-3	TRBD2	-	ASSPGTSANEQF
TRBJ2-5	TRBV28	TRBD1	-	ASSATGGEETQY
TRBJ2-3	TRBV19	-	-	ASRWTDSTDTQY
TRBJ2-5	TRBV6-5	-	-	ASSYGEKETQY
TRBJ2-1	TRBV11-3	TRBD1	-	ASEGGPYNEQF
TRBJ2-1	TRBV27	-	-	ASSPLGEIAF
TRBJ2-1	TRBV9	-	-	ASSVAGFSYNEQF
TRBJ2-7	TRBV28	-	-	ASSLPDSYYEQY
TRBJ2-2	TRBV9	TRBD2	-	ASSPPLAGGAGELF
TRBJ2-1	TRBV9	TRBD1	-	ASSVEGAGLDEQF
TRBJ2-7	TRBV2	TRBD2	-	ASSGFHATSGSYEQY
TRBJ1-1	TRBV19	TRBD1	-	ASLTGYMTEAF
TRBJ1-2	TRBV27	-	few	ASSLVGGARGYT
TRBJ1-2	TRBV6-1	TRBD1	few	ASSDRQGNSYGYT
TRBJ2-1	TRBV7-6	-	-	ASSPGAGSQFLSSYNEQF
TRBJ1-1	TRBV6-5	-	-	ASSYSEGTEAF
TRBJ1-1	TRBV11-2	-	-	ASSLAFSMNTEAF
TRBJ2-5	TRBV7-9	TRBD1	once	ASSLPGGQGETQY
TRBJ2-1	TRBV5-1	TRBD2	-	ASSSGLAGLNEQF
TRBJ2-7	TRBV9	TRBD2	-	ASSVESGTLREQY
TRBJ1-1	TRBV4-3	TRBD1	-	ASSHDRAMNTEAF
TRBJ2-1	TRBV4-1	TRBD2	-	ASSQGVSGGPSEQF
TRBJ2-7	TRBV5-8	TRBD1	-	ASSLGDRTYEQY
TRBJ1-2	TRBV13	TRBD1	-	ASSSTLDRGHYGYT
TRBJ2-7	TRBV21-1	-	-	ASSASGPRFYREQY
TRBJ1-1	TRBV2	-	-	ASSEPPSGGTEAF
TRBJ1-1	TRBV27	-	-	ASSLSIQGNTEAF
TRBJ1-2	TRBV19	-	once	ATRSGNNYGYT
TRBJ2-7	TRBV5-6	-	-	ASSLRGPMSYEQY
TRBJ1-1	TRBV19	TRBD1	few	ASGDPGQARTEAF
TRBJ2-7	TRBV6-6	-	few	ASTLAAFSYEQY
TRBJ1-4	TRBV5-1	-	-	ASTAGASQPINEKLF
TRBJ2-5	TRBV27	TRBD2	-	ASSSLGLAREETQY
TRBJ2-3	TRBV6-1	TRBD2	-	ASSEGVLAGLADTQY
TRBJ1-1	TRBV29-1	TRBD1	-	SGGDRGGTAF
TRBJ1-3	TRBV7-2	-	-	ASSLGVSGNTIY
TRBJ2-7	TRBV28	TRBD2	once	ASSFGLGYEQY
TRBJ2-1	TRBV6-5	TRBD1	-	ASRQGAWEQF
TRBJ2-7	TRBV6-5	-	-	ASSSSYSAYEQY
TRBJ2-7	TRBV7-9	-	-	ASSFSGIAYEQY
TRBJ1-2	TRBV27	-	few	ASSLDGNYGYT
TRBJ1-2	TRBV27	-	-	ASSWMGGGYT
TRBJ2-1	TRBV5-5	-	-	ASIPPEVEQF
TRBJ2-5	TRBV19	-	-	ASSYRETQY
TRBJ2-5	TRBV5-1	-	-	ASSLPRGETQY
TRBJ2-1	TRBV4-3	-	once	ASSQGLSYNEQF
TRBJ1-5	TRBV30	-	few	AWSVSSNQPQH
TRBJ2-6	TRBV27	-	-	ASSFGGANVLT
TRBJ2-5	TRBV7-8	-	-	ASSSPRTSQETQY
TRBJ1-2	TRBV29-1	-	-	SVVRDRDGYT
TRBJ2-3	TRBV11-2	-	-	ASSLEGHTDTQY
TRBJ1-5	TRBV19	-	-	ASSITNINQPQH
TRBJ1-1	TRBV4-1	-	-	ASSQDRITSRNTEAF
TRBJ1-2	TRBV11-2	-	few	ASSSLNPGATDGYT
TRBJ1-1	TRBV19	TRBD1	-	ASSSPPRTGDEAF
TRBJ2-1	TRBV27	-	-	ASSFSPINEQF